This T cell receptor beta chain was captured by sequencing in a study of technical replicates of blood from a few donors. Germline CDR1 MRHNA, CDR2 SNTAGT. The CDR3 sequence is 17 residues long. V shed 2 bases, J shed 4 bases, and the junction held 8 bases outside the gene matches. Produced via immunoSEQ multiplex PCR; TCRdb's table is partial and in-frame only. This repertoire shows roughly 97,000 clones, 90% to 97% found once; its top ten account for more than 0.3%. This clone was recorded once. The specimen sequenced was T cells isolated from PBMCs. The rearrangement uses TRBV6-4 and TRBJ2-4; 10 bases align to TRBD2. The origin of this receptor is a human donor in good health. The CDR3 DNA sequence: TGTGCCAGCAGTGACGAACGGACTAGCGGAACTAAAAACATTCAGTACTTC. Translated, it gives CASSDERTSGTKNIQYF.